Included here is one T cell receptor (beta chain) sequence, with context. Its antigen is not yet known. There are no base qualities to consult, and no much larger clone falls within one base. This specimen belongs to a study of T cell repertoires in cytomegalovirus infection (dated 2019 in TCRdb). Regarding the research as a whole: Because public TCR beta signatures pointed to carriage of CMV infection together with the matching HLA type, the HLA type of each donor mattered for the analysis.

The CDR3 goes from the cysteine to the phenylalanine over 15 residues. Only CDR3 DNA remains: 45 bases, in frame from the first base. The germline V and J ends show losses of 7 bases and 1 base respectively, and no gene match explains 8 bases of the junction. The germline V gene (reference sequence) specifies LNHDA as CDR1 and SQIVND as CDR2. Here is what the overall study found, with its caveats: The ex vivo response was dominated by HLA-C-restricted CMV-specific TCR beta clonotypes, and the single most frequent clonotype in two of eight donors was supplied by these HLA-C-restricted clonotypes. In both this cohort and an independent approximately 400-donor cohort, the cumulative frequency of public TCR beta family members distinguished carriers of CMV infection plus the relevant HLA type.

Sequencing took place on an Illumina HiSeq 1500. Clones were called with MiXCR by TCRdb after fastp trimmed the public reads at Q25, and only in-frame beta chains were retained. Rows are combined by CDR3 protein, so each entry shows the most common genes and DNA. The table for this sample lists around 170,000 distinct CDR3 sequences; 15% to 20% of them were counted only once. The ten most abundant clones make up 15% to 20% of the sample. Sequencing was carried out using CD8+ T cells from PBMCs. The rearranged chain carries TRBV19 and TRBJ1-1; TRBD1 fits 8 bases in the junction. This receptor was obtained from a human donor in good health (CMV status not recorded). Some clones in this sample may be carry-over from other donors' samples. CDR3 region: CASTVTGARNTEAFF. The nucleotide sequence reads TGTGCCAGTACCGTGACAGGGGCAAGGAACACTGAAGCTTTCTTT.